A single sample gave rise to the 9 T cell receptor beta chains below, sequenced in a study of STAT5B mutations in CD4+ large granular lymphocyte leukemia. Profiling relied on immunoSEQ multiplex PCR, and the TCRdb table lists in-frame clones only, not all of them. Among 24,000 or so clones listed, 70% to 80% were seen once. Sequencing input: CD4+ T cells from blood buffy coats. Every receptor here comes from a human donor in good health.

The chain carries TRBV19 and TRBJ2-7, with TRBD2 matching 7 bases. The V and J ends lost 4 bases and 4 bases, in that order; junction bases with no gene match: 10. CDR3 length: 15 residues. The V gene's germline CDR1 is LNHDA and CDR2 SQIVND (reference sequence). Here the CDR3 DNA reads TGTGCCAGTAGTAGGGACTACAGGAGGAGGTACGAGCAGTACGTC. The encoded protein is CASSRDYRRRYEQYV.

Note on this clone: The sample has other DNA sequences that encode this CDR3 too. The V and J genes are TRBV6-5 and TRBJ1-6; maybe TRBD1 (6 bases). The germline V gene encodes CDR1 MNHEY and CDR2 SVGAGI. The CDR3 runs 13 residues. The ends were cut back, 11 bases at V and 7 bases at J, with 15 bases in the middle. This CDR3 reads CAVGQGYNSPLHF. CDR3 coding DNA: TGTGCCGTTGGGCAGGGGTACAATTCACCCCTCCACTTT.

The rearrangement joins TRBV13 to TRBJ2-3, with D perhaps TRBD2 (5 bases). Germline lookup yields CDR1 PRHDT and CDR2 FYEKMQ (reference sequence). This CDR3 comprises 14 residues. With 8 bases removed from V and 1 base from J, the gap between germline ends came to 13 bases. The CDR3 DNA is TGTGCCAGCGCGGGTTGGGCGGGCACAGATACGCAGTATTTT. Translating gives CASAGWAGTDTQYF.

The rearrangement links TRBV5-6 to TRBJ2-3, with 8 bases fitting TRBD2. There are 14 residues in the CDR3. Germline trimming cut 4 bases from V and 2 bases from J; bases unmatched to any gene: 3. CDR1 SGHDT and CDR2 YYEEEE come from the germline V gene. DNA of the CDR3: TGTGCCAGCAGCCCGGGGGGGCCCACAGATACGCAGTATTTT. It encodes CASSPGGPTDTQYF.

The chain recombines TRBV18 with TRBJ2-5; D remains unclear. V was shortened by 3 bases and J by 1 base, with 6 bases between the two germline ends. From germline, CDR1 is KGHSH and CDR2 LQKENI. This CDR3 is built from 13 residues. The CDR3 coding sequence is TGTGCCAGCTCACCGGCACTCCAAGAGACCCAGTACTTC. Translating it yields CASSPALQETQYF.

The chain is built from TRBV6-4 and TRBJ2-7; D not resolved. The CDR3 consists of 11 residues. V shed 2 bases and J shed 6 bases, with 5 bases lying between them. In germline, CDR1 is MRHNA, CDR2 SNTAGT. CDR3 nucleotides: TGTGCCAGCAGTGACGGTGTCGAGCAGTACGTC. Residues: CASSDGVEQYV.

This clone has just a few counts. This chain's CDR3 is CASSQFEGNYEQYV. The DNA for the CDR3 is TGCGCCAGCAGCCAATTTGAGGGGAACTACGAGCAGTACGTC. The chain links TRBV4-1 to TRBJ2-7; either TRBD1 or TRBD2 may supply D (5 bases each). The CDR3 spans 14 residues. V gave up 2 bases and J gave up 3 bases, with 11 bases separating them. Germline lookup yields CDR1 MGHRA and CDR2 YSYEKL.

The chain uses TRBV19 and TRBJ1-1, with a weak D call TRBD1 (6 bases). CDR3 size: 15 residues. Deletions cut 7 bases from V and 1 base from J, with 16 bases between. From germline, CDR1 is LNHDA and CDR2 SQIVND (reference sequence). CDR3 loop: CASIARDNPNTEAFF. DNA for the CDR3: TGTGCCAGTATCGCTCGGGACAACCCGAACACTGAAGCTTTCTTT. The full variable domain, rest sourced from reference TRBV19 and TRBJ1-1, is DGGITQSPKYLFRKEGQNVTLSCEQNLNHDAMYWYRQDPGQGLRLIYYSQIVNDFQKGDIAEGYSVSREKKESFPLTVTSAQKNPTAFYLCASIARDNPNTEAFFGQGTRLTVV.

The gene calls are TRBV11-2 and TRBJ2-2, with D perhaps matching TRBD2 (5 bases). Looked up from germline, CDR1 is SGHAT and CDR2 is FQNNGV. V dropped 0 bases and J dropped 4 bases, with 15 bases sitting between them. This CDR3 is built from 17 residues. This CDR3 is CASSLDPPGSGTGELFF. In DNA form, the CDR3 reads TGTGCCAGCAGCTTAGACCCCCCGGGGAGCGGCACCGGGGAGCTGTTTTTT.